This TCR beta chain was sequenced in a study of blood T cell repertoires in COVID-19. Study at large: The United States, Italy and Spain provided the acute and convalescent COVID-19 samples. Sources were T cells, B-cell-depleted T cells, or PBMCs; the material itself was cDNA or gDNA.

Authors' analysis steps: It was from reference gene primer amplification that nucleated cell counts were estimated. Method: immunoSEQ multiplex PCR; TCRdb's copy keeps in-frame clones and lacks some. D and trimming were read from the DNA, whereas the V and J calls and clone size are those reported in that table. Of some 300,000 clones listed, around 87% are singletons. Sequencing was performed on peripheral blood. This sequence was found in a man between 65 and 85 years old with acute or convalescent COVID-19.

The CDR3 is CASSEGRASPLHF. Written as DNA, the CDR3 is TGTGCCAGCTCGGAGGGTCGGGCTTCACCCCTCCACTTT. V usage is TRBV2 and J usage is TRBJ1-6; D ambiguous. There are 13 residues in the CDR3. Germline V CDR1 and CDR2: SNHLY, FYNNEI. The V gene lost 8 bases and the J gene lost 9 bases, with 14 bases spanning the gap.